This T cell receptor beta chain was documented in a study of T cell changes during pregnancy in multiple sclerosis. Clones were read by immunoSEQ multiplex PCR, and TCRdb kept only the in-frame ones, dropping some. This table holds about 40,000 clones, roughly 92% found once. Germline CDR1 and CDR2: SEHNR and FQNEAQ (reference sequence). The V gene lost 5 bases and the J gene lost 4 bases, with 12 bases spanning the gap. This CDR3 region has 15 residues. The sequencing used CD4+ T cells from peripheral blood mononuclear cells, collected before pregnancy. This TCR came from a female donor with multiple sclerosis, enrolled in a pregnancy study. V gene TRBV7-9 combines with J gene TRBJ2-6, with TRBD1 as a possible D gene (6 bases). CDR3 residues: CASSRQGSGANVLTF. Written as DNA, the CDR3 is TGTGCCAGCAGCCGTCAGGGGTCAGGGGCCAACGTCCTGACTTTC.